This T cell receptor (beta chain) comes out of a study of radiotherapy plus CTLA-4 blockade in lung cancer. Study-level information: Objective responses were seen in around 19% of patients, disease control in 31%. Study-wide results and caveats: The best prediction of response reportedly came from early blood T cell clone dynamics, with interferon-beta. Blood-borne expansion of tumor-derived TCR clones followed radiotherapy plus ipilimumab.

Patients with chemo-refractory metastatic non-small-cell lung cancer received focal radiation plus CTLA-4 blockade with ipilimumab. Some clones are missing from TCRdb's copy, which holds only in-frame ones; the method was immunoSEQ multiplex PCR. The table records about 50,000 clones, about four fifths of them present only once. For this clone: What it binds is unknown.

This CDR3 is 16 amino acids long. V shed 5 bases and J 9 bases; nucleotides not matched to a gene: 12. Germline values: CDR1 MDHEN, CDR2 SYDVKM. The chain recombines TRBV28 with TRBJ2-1; TRBD2 agrees at 11 bases. The sample in question was peripheral blood, obtained from a patient treated with radiotherapy plus ipilimumab. This TCR derives from a human donor with non-small cell lung cancer whose response to radiotherapy plus ipilimumab could not be evaluated. CDR3: CASSLGRLAGTGEQFF. The CDR3 DNA reads as TGTGCCAGCAGTCTAGGGAGACTAGCGGGAACAGGTGAGCAGTTCTTC.